These 10 T cell receptor beta chains were sequenced from one sample in a study of OX40 agonist ivuxolimab in advanced cancers. Using immunoSEQ multiplex PCR, the repertoire was profiled, and TCRdb retains in-frame clones only, with some absent. This table holds approximately 110,000 clones, around 90% found once. Sequenced here: CD4+ or CD8+ T cells sorted from blood, sampled in a trial of the OX40 agonist ivuxolimab. All receptors derive from an adult with an advanced solid tumor such as melanoma, head and neck, liver or kidney cancer.

The chain combines TRBV7-2 with TRBJ1-2; the D gene is possibly TRBD1 (5 bases). The V gene lost 0 bases and the J gene lost 3 bases, with 11 bases spanning the gap. This CDR3 has 15 residues. Germline CDR1 SGHTA, CDR2 FQGNSA. CDR3 nucleotide sequence: TGTGCCAGCAGCTTAGCGTGGGGCAGGGACTATGGCTACACCTTC. This encodes CASSLAWGRDYGYTF.

The chain couples TRBV7-9 to TRBJ1-2; TRBD1 aligns across 7 bases. The trim removed 2 bases at V and 8 bases at J, leaving 5 bases unmatched. CDR3 size: 13 residues. Per germline, CDR1 SEHNR and CDR2 FQNEAQ (reference sequence). The CDR3 spells CASSLTGDGGYTF. As DNA, the CDR3 is TGTGCCAGCAGCTTAACAGGGGATGGGGGCTACACCTTC.

This chain joins TRBV10-3 and TRBJ1-3, with 7 bases aligning to TRBD1. This CDR3 contains 15 residues. J gave up 3 bases and V 7 bases, and 9 bases lay outside the gene matches. Germline V gives CDR1 ENHRY, CDR2 SYGVKD. The CDR3 protein is CAITKGQSGGNTIYF. DNA of the CDR3: TGTGCCATCACTAAGGGACAGTCGGGTGGAAACACCATATATTTT.

The V call is TRBV7-6, the J call TRBJ2-5; 13 nucleotides agree with TRBD2. V was clipped by 5 bases and J by 3 bases; unmatched bases: 6. CDR3 length: 16 amino acids. Looked up from germline, CDR1 is SGHVS and CDR2 is FNYEAQ. CDR3 amino acids: CASSGTGTSGKETQYF. CDR3 sequence (DNA): TGTGCCAGCAGCGGAACCGGGACTAGCGGGAAAGAGACCCAGTACTTC.

This chain links TRBV25-1 with TRBJ2-5; D gene unclear. The CDR3 spans 13 residues. V was cut by 5 bases and J by 6 bases, with 13 bases left in between. Per germline, CDR1 MGHDK and CDR2 SYGVNS. CDR3 residues: CASSWPPLQTQYF. For the CDR3, the DNA is TGTGCCAGCAGTTGGCCCCCTTTGCAGACCCAGTACTTC.

The CDR3 DNA reads as TGTGCCAGCAGCACCCGGACAGGGGGGAACGATCAGCCCCAGCATTTT. Translated, it gives CASSTRTGGNDQPQHF. The chain couples TRBV11-2 to TRBJ1-5; 10 bases line up with TRBD1. This CDR3 spans 16 amino acids. With 5 bases clipped from V and 5 bases from J, the junction kept 9 bases outside the gene matches. Germline V gene sequence: CDR1 SGHAT, CDR2 FQNNGV.

The chain recombines TRBV28 with TRBJ2-2; D might be TRBD1 (5 bases). The CDR3 runs to 15 residues. Trimming cost V 6 bases and J 2 bases, with 13 bases left between them. Germline lookup yields CDR1 MDHEN and CDR2 SYDVKM. The DNA for the CDR3 is TGTGCCAGCAGACCGCAGGGCCTCAACACCGGGGAGCTGTTTTTT. Translated: CASRPQGLNTGELFF.

The V gene is TRBV28, the J gene TRBJ1-2; tentative D call: TRBD1 (6 bases). The CDR3 has 15 amino acids. Between the trimmed V and J ends, which lost 9 bases and 0 bases, there was a span of 17 bases. The germline V gene encodes CDR1 MDHEN and CDR2 SYDVKM. In DNA form, the CDR3 reads TGTGCCAGTATTAATGGGGGCGCATCTAACTATGGCTACACCTTC. Its translation: CASINGGASNYGYTF.

This chain uses TRBV19 with TRBJ2-5; a possible D gene is TRBD2 (5 bases). Deletions cut 6 bases from V and 2 bases from J, with 16 bases between. There are 15 residues in the CDR3. The germline gives CDR1 LNHDA, CDR2 SQIVND (reference sequence). CDR3 nucleotide sequence: TGTGCCAGTAGCCCCCCGGGGAAGGCGCAAGAGACCCAGTACTTC. Translated, it gives CASSPPGKAQETQYF. Filled out from reference TRBV19 and TRBJ2-5, the complete variable domain reads DGGITQSPKYLFRKEGQNVTLSCEQNLNHDAMYWYRQDPGQGLRLIYYSQIVNDFQKGDIAEGYSVSREKKESFPLTVTSAQKNPTAFYLCASSPPGKAQETQYFGPGTRLLVL.

In this sample, this clone turned up once. The chain carries TRBV7-2 and TRBJ1-1, with a tentative D call TRBD1 (6 bases). CDR3 length: 13 amino acids. V was cut by 5 bases and J by 5 bases, with 12 bases left in between. Germline values: CDR1 SGHTA, CDR2 FQGNSA. The CDR3 sequence: CASSPQGDTEAFF. CDR3 in DNA: TGTGCCAGCAGCCCACAGGGTGATACTGAAGCTTTCTTT.